This is a list of T cell receptor beta chains from one sample in a study of T-cell reconstitution after alpha-beta-depleted transplantation in children. Via MiXCR, TCRdb re-called the PCR reads, giving one row per CDR3 protein. The sample yields roughly 790,000 distinct CDR3 sequences, 16% seen once. The sample was PBMCs, mostly from graft donor cells, taken 360 days after TCRalphabeta/CD19-depleted stem cell transplant. All receptors derive from a male patient younger than 18 who had a stem cell transplant for acute lymphoblastic leukemia, so the T cells may come from the graft donor. The CDR3 runs from the conserved cysteine through the conserved F or W. The order of the fields is clone size, V gene, D gene, J gene, CDR3 protein, CDR3 DNA. The D gene is left open where the match is weak. A row's size may be missing; if present it is once, few, many or a size class.

-	TRBV7-9	-	TRBJ1-2	CASTPAGRGNTF	TGTGCCAGCACCCCCGCAGGCAGGGGAAACACCTTC
few	TRBV20-1	-	TRBJ1-1	CSASGHRQEVARAFF	TGCAGTGCTAGTGGGCATAGACAGGAGGTCGCCAGAGCTTTCTTT
few	TRBV5-1	TRBD1	TRBJ1-1	CASSSDRGVPEAFF	TGCGCCAGCAGCTCGGACAGGGGGGTACCTGAAGCTTTCTTT
few	TRBV2	-	TRBJ2-1	CASIQLVPGENEQFF	TGTGCCAGCATACAACTCGTACCAGGGGAGAATGAGCAGTTCTTC
-	TRBV5-1	-	TRBJ2-7	CASRMARSYEQYF	TGCGCCAGCAGGATGGCGCGGTCCTACGAGCAGTACTTC
few	TRBV6-2/TRBV6-3	TRBD2	TRBJ2-6	CASSPQLGLAGGPSGANVLTF	TGTGCCAGCAGCCCCCAGCTGGGACTAGCGGGAGGCCCGTCTGGGGCCAACGTCCTGACTTTC
-	TRBV29-1	TRBD2	TRBJ2-7	CSVERGEGSYEQYF	TGCAGCGTTGAAAGAGGGGAGGGATCCTACGAGCAGTACTTC
-	TRBV12-5	TRBD2	TRBJ2-1	CASGLVLASGSRNEQFF	TGTGCTAGTGGTTTGGTACTGGCTAGCGGGAGTCGTAATGAGCAGTTCTTC
-	TRBV20-1	TRBD2	TRBJ2-7	CSAREGLAGVLVDEQYF	TGCAGTGCTAGGGAAGGACTAGCGGGTGTTTTAGTGGACGAGCAGTACTTC
few	TRBV29-1	TRBD1	TRBJ1-5	CSVSNRGGQPQHF	TGCAGCGTGTCAAACAGGGGCGGACAGCCCCAGCATTTT
-	TRBV12-3/TRBV12-4	-	TRBJ2-1	CASSLGPQFF	TGTGCCAGCAGTTTGGGGCCCCAGTTCTTC
few	TRBV19	-	TRBJ1-1	CAIRRRGVGPWDTEAFF	TGTGCCATCCGAAGAAGGGGCGTGGGACCGTGGGACACTGAAGCTTTCTTT
few	TRBV14	-	TRBJ2-1	CASSRWRPSSYNEQFF	TGTGCCAGCAGCCGATGGAGGCCCAGCTCCTACAATGAGCAGTTCTTC
few	TRBV9	-	TRBJ1-5	CASSVGGYRNQPQHF	TGTGCCAGCAGCGTAGGTGGGTACCGCAATCAGCCCCAGCATTTT
few	TRBV29-1	-	TRBJ2-1	CSVDRERDWGSYNEQFF	TGCAGCGTTGACAGGGAAAGGGACTGGGGCTCCTACAATGAGCAGTTCTTC
few	TRBV30	-	TRBJ2-1	CAWSTDSWNNEQFF	TGTGCCTGGAGTACAGACTCATGGAACAATGAGCAGTTCTTC
-	TRBV11-1	TRBD1	TRBJ2-6	CASSSRTPRGRSGANVLTF	TGTGCCAGCAGCTCCCGGACCCCCAGGGGGCGTTCTGGGGCCAACGTCCTGACTTTC
-	TRBV24-1	TRBD1	TRBJ2-1	CATGPGDRTGHNEQFF	TGTGCCACCGGGCCTGGGGACAGGACGGGGCACAATGAGCAGTTCTTC
-	TRBV18	-	TRBJ2-5	CASSRSGRGVQEAQYF	TGTGCCAGCTCAAGGAGTGGGAGAGGAGTCCAAGAGGCCCAGTACTTC
many	TRBV10-3	-	TRBJ2-7	CAISDSGRVYEQYF	TGTGCCATCTCTGACTCGGGCAGGGTCTACGAGCAGTACTTC
few	TRBV10-3	TRBD1	TRBJ1-6	CAISESGTGSSPLHF	TGTGCCATCAGTGAGTCGGGGACAGGGTCTTCACCCCTCCACTTT
-	TRBV7-9	-	TRBJ2-5	CASSSLHPGPQETQYF	TGTGCCAGCAGCTCCTTACATCCGGGACCACAAGAGACCCAGTACTTC
many	TRBV5-1	-	TRBJ2-3	CASSLVGPSTDTQYF	TGCGCCAGCAGCTTGGTCGGGCCGAGCACAGATACGCAGTATTTT
many	TRBV5-1	-	TRBJ2-1	CASGQRETLASNEQFF	TGCGCCAGCGGCCAAAGGGAGACACTAGCTTCCAATGAGCAGTTCTTC
many	TRBV20-1	-	TRBJ1-1	CSARGWDEAFF	TGCAGTGCTAGAGGTTGGGATGAAGCTTTCTTT
few	TRBV4-1	-	TRBJ2-7	CASSQARLPRFPYEQYF	TGCGCCAGCAGCCAAGCCCGGTTACCCAGGTTCCCCTACGAGCAGTACTTC
few	TRBV5-1	TRBD1	TRBJ2-7	CASSLAGLKGATLSYEQYF	TGCGCCAGCAGCTTGGCGGGTCTGAAGGGGGCGACCTTGTCCTACGAGCAGTACTTC
few	TRBV19	-	TRBJ2-1	CASTSGYNEQFF	TGTGCCAGTACCTCAGGGTACAATGAGCAGTTCTTC
many	TRBV9	-	TRBJ1-1	CASSKLDRYTEAFF	TGTGCCAGCAGCAAACTGGATAGATACACTGAAGCTTTCTTT
once	TRBV15	-	TRBJ2-5	CATSTVGVRETQYF	TGTGCCACCAGCACGGTCGGGGTCCGGGAGACCCAGTACTTC
many	TRBV7-2	-	TRBJ1-4	CASSSRRQINEKLFF	TGTGCCAGCAGCTCCCGAAGGCAGATTAATGAAAAACTGTTTTTT
-	TRBV3-1	-	TRBJ2-1	CASSPEAAGSYNEQFF	TGTGCCAGCAGCCCAGAGGCGGCGGGCTCCTACAATGAGCAGTTCTTC
-	TRBV7-3	-	TRBJ2-5	CASSLGVKQGRWETQYF	TGTGCCAGCAGCTTAGGTGTGAAACAGGGACGGTGGGAGACCCAGTACTTC
-	TRBV5-1	TRBD2	TRBJ2-2	CASSAASGSRNTGELFF	TGCGCCAGCAGCGCCGCTAGCGGGAGTAGGAACACCGGGGAGCTGTTTTTT
many	TRBV5-1	-	TRBJ1-1	CASSLSGGTEAFF	TGCGCCAGCAGCCTAAGTGGGGGCACTGAAGCTTTCTTT
few	TRBV19	-	TRBJ2-7	CASSIGGEQYF	TGTGCCAGTAGTATTGGGGGCGAGCAGTACTTC
few	TRBV20-1	-	TRBJ2-2	CSAPETGELFF	TGCAGTGCACCCGAAACCGGGGAGCTGTTTTTT
-	TRBV30	TRBD1	TRBJ1-4	CACLTGSNEKLFF	TGTGCCTGTCTGACAGGGAGTAATGAAAAACTGTTTTTT
-	TRBV14	TRBD2	TRBJ2-7	CASSQAGLAGGSVSYEQYF	TGTGCCAGCAGCCAAGCAGGACTAGCGGGAGGGTCCGTCTCCTACGAGCAGTACTTC
few	TRBV9	-	TRBJ1-5	CASSADHSNQPQHF	TGTGCCAGCAGCGCGGACCATAGCAATCAGCCCCAGCATTTT
few	TRBV2	-	TRBJ2-5	CASSEEGGSETQYF	TGTGCCAGCAGTGAAGAAGGAGGGAGTGAGACCCAGTACTTC
few	TRBV7-7	-	TRBJ2-5	CASSPTGVRGETQYF	TGTGCCAGCAGTCCAACGGGGGTACGGGGAGAGACCCAGTACTTC
many	TRBV7-2	-	TRBJ1-4	CASSLRQNNEKLFF	TGTGCCAGCAGCTTAAGACAGAATAATGAAAAACTGTTTTTT
few	TRBV9	-	TRBJ2-1	CASSPISSTYNEQFF	TGTGCCAGCAGCCCCATATCGAGCACCTACAATGAGCAGTTCTTC
-	TRBV24-1	TRBD1	TRBJ2-3	CATGQGDTQYF	TGTGCCACCGGACAGGGAGATACGCAGTATTTT
-	TRBV20-1	-	TRBJ2-3	CSARTSGGIQATQYF	TGCAGTGCTAGGACCTCTGGCGGGATCCAGGCTACGCAGTATTTT
-	TRBV18	TRBD1	TRBJ2-7	CASSPSGQGYEQYF	TGTGCCAGCTCACCCTCGGGACAGGGGTACGAGCAGTACTTC
-	TRBV4-1	-	TRBJ1-2	CASSQRKVGANYGYTF	TGCGCCAGCAGCCAACGTAAGGTCGGGGCTAACTATGGCTACACCTTC
few	TRBV15	-	TRBJ2-7	CATSRDIAGTEQYF	TGTGCCACCAGCAGAGATATCGCGGGGACCGAGCAGTACTTC
-	TRBV5-1	-	TRBJ2-6	CASSSQVSGANVLTF	TGCGCCAGCAGCTCGCAGGTGTCTGGGGCCAACGTCCTGACTTTC
few	TRBV5-1	-	TRBJ2-3	CASSLDRVPDTQYF	TGCGCCAGCAGCTTGGACAGGGTCCCAGATACGCAGTATTTT
-	TRBV24-1	TRBD2	TRBJ2-2	CATSDWGTIETGELFF	TGTGCCACCAGTGATTGGGGGACTATTGAAACCGGGGAGCTGTTTTTT
-	TRBV28	-	TRBJ2-5	CASSLRGKLQETQYF	TGTGCCAGCAGTTTACGGGGGAAACTACAAGAGACCCAGTACTTC
few	TRBV12-3/TRBV12-4	TRBD2	TRBJ2-7	CASSLGREVEQYF	TGTGCCAGCAGTTTAGGGCGGGAGGTCGAGCAGTACTTC